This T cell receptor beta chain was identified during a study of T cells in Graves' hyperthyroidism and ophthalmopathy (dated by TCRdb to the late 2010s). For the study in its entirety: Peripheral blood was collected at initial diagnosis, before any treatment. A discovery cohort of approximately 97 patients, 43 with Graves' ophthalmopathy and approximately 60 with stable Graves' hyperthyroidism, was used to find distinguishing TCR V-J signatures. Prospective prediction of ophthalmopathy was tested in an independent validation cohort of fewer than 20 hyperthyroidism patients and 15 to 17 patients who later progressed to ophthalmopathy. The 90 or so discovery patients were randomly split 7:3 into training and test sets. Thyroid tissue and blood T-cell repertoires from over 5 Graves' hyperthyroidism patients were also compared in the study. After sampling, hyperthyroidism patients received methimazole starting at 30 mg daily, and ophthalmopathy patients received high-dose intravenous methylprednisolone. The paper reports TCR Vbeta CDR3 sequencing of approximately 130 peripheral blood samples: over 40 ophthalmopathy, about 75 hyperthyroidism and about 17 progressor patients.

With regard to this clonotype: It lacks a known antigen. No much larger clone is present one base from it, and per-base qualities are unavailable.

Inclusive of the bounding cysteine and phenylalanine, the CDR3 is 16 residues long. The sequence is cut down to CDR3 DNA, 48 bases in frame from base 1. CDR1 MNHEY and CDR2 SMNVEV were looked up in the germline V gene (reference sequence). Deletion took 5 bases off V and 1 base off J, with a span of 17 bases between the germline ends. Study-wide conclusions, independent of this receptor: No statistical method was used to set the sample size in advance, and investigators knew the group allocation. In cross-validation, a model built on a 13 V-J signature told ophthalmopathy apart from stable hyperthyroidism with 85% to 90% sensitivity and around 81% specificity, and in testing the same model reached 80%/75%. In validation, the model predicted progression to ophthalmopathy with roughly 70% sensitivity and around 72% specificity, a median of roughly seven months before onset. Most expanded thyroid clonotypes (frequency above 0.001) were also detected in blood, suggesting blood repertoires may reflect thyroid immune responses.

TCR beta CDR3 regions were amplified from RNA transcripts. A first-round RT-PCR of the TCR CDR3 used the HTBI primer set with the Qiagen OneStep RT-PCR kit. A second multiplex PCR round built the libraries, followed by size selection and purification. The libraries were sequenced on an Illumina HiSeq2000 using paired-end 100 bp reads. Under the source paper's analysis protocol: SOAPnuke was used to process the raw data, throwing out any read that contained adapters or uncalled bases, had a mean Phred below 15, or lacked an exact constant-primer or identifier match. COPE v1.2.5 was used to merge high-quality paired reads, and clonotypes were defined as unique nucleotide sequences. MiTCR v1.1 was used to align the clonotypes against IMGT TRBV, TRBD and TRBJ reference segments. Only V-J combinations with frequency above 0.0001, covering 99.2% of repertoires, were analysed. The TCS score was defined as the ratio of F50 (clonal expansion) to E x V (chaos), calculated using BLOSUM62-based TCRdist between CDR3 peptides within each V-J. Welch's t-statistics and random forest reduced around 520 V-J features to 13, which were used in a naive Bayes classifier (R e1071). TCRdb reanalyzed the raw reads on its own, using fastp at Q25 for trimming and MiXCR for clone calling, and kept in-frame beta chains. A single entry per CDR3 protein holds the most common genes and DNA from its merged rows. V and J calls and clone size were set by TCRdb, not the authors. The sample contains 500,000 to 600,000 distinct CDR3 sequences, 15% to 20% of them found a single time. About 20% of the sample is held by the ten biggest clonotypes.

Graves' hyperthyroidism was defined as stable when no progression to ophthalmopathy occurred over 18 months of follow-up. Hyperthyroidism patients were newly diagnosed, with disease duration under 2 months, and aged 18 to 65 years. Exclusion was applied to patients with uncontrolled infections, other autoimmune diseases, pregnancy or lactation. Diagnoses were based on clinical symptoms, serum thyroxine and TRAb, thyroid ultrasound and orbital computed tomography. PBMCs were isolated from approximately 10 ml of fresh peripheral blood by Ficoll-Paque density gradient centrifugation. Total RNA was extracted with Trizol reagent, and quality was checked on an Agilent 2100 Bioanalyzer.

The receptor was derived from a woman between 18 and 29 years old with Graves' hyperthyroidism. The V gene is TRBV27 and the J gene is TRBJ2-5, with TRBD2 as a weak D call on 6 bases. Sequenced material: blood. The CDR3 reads CASSTYRLGAQETQYF. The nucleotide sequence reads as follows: TGTGCCAGCAGTACCTACCGACTAGGAGCCCAAGAGACCCAGTACTTC.